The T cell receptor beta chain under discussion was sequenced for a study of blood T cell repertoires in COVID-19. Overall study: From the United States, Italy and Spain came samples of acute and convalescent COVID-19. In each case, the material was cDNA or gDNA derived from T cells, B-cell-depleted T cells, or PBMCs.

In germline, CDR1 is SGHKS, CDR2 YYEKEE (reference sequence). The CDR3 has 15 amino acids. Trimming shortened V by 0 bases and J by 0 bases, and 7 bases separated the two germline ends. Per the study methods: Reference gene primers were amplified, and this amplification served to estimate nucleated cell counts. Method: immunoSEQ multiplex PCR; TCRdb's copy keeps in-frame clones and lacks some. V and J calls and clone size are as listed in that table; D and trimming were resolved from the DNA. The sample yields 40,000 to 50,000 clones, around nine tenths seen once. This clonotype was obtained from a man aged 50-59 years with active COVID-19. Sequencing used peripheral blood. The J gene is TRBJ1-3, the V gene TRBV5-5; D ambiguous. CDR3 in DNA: TGTGCCAGCAGCTTGGTACAGATCTCTGGAAACACCATATATTTT. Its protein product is CASSLVQISGNTIYF.